This TCR beta chain was retrieved from a study of blood T cell repertoires in COVID-19. Study-wide background: COVID-19 samples from acute and convalescent phases originated in the United States, Italy and Spain. Nucleic acid was either cDNA or gDNA, and it came from T cells, B-cell-depleted T cells, or PBMCs.

This clone came up once. Source study methods: Amplifying reference gene primers gave estimates of nucleated cell counts. Sequenced by immunoSEQ multiplex PCR; TCRdb stores in-frame clones only, minus some. That table supplies the V and J calls and clone size; D and trimming were determined from the DNA. Altogether approximately 99,000 clones are present, about four fifths being singletons, with the ten largest covering under 2%. Germline-derived CDR1 and CDR2 are SGHVS and FQNEAQ. This CDR3 is built from 17 residues. V was pared by 3 bases and J by 3 bases, with 11 bases of the junction left unmatched.

Input material: peripheral blood. V is TRBV7-8 and J is TRBJ1-3; 7 bases are shared with TRBD1. The sequence was collected from a man in his 70s with active or convalescent COVID-19. The CDR3 spells CASSLDGRGFSGNTIYF. Here the CDR3 DNA reads TGTGCCAGCAGCTTGGACGGCAGGGGGTTCAGTGGAAACACCATATATTTT.